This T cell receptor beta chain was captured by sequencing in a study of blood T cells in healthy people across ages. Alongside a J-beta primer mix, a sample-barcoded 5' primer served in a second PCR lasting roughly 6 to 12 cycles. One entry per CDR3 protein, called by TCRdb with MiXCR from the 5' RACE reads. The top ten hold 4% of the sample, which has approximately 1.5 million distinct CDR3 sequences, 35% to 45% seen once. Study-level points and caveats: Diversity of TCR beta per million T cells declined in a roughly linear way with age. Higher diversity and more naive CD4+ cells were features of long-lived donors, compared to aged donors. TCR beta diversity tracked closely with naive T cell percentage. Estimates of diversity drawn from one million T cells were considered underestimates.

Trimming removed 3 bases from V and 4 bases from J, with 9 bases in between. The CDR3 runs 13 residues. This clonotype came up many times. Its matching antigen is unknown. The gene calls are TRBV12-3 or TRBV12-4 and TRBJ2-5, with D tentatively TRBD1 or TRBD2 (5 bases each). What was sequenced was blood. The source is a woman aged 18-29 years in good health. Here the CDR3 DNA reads TGTGCCAGCAGTTTGGGGGAGTTAGAGACCCAGTACTTC. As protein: CASSLGELETQYF.